The next 22 T cell receptor beta chains were all read from a single sample in a study of human T cells and chemical hapten exposure. Time point of the sample: pre-sensitization, week 0. Treatment noted: therapeutic diphenylcyclopropenone sensitization with weekly scalp DPC. Via MiXCR, TCRdb re-called the RACE reads, giving one row per CDR3 protein. The table includes 99,000 or so distinct CDR3 sequences, 11% detected once. Here the sequenced sample was whole blood, taken in connection with sensitization to the hapten diphenylcyclopropenone (DPC). The receptors come from a woman aged 55-70 years with alopecia areata. Some clones in this sample may be carry-over from other donors' samples.

In its sample, this clonotype was seen many times. This sequence joins TRBV6-6 and TRBJ1-6; 7 bases fit TRBD1. After removal of 6 bases from V and 10 bases from J, the junction contained 9 bases not matched to a gene. This CDR3 has 14 amino acids. Germline V gene data show CDR1 as MNHNY and CDR2 as SVGAGI (reference sequence). DNA of the CDR3: TGTGCCAGCAGATTCACCCAGGGGGACTCACCCCTCCACTTT. This gives the protein CASRFTQGDSPLHF.

This clonotype was found many times. V is TRBV29-1 and J is TRBJ2-7; unclear D gene. The germline V gene has CDR1 SQVTM and CDR2 ANQGSEA. V dropped 7 bases and J dropped 3 bases, with 10 bases sitting between them. The CDR3 length is 11 residues. The CDR3 bases are TGCAGCGGAACCTTAAACTACGAGCAGTACTTC. Residues: CSGTLNYEQYF.

The V gene is TRBV7-2, the J gene TRBJ2-5; tentative D call: TRBD1 (6 bases). Trimming took 5 bases from V and 2 from J, leaving 27 bases between them. The V gene's germline CDR1 is SGHTA and CDR2 FQGNSA. The CDR3 is 19 residues long. The CDR3: CASSPYYQGPYITQETQYF. In nucleotides, the CDR3 is TGTGCCAGCAGCCCCTACTATCAGGGGCCTTACATCACTCAAGAGACCCAGTACTTC.

The sample holds many counts of this clonotype. The V and J genes are TRBV10-3 and TRBJ2-3; 9 bases are shared with TRBD1. The CDR3 loop spans 15 amino acids. CDR1 is ENHRY, CDR2 SYGVKD, per germline. Trimming took 6 bases from V and 2 from J; bases not matched to a gene: 6. CDR3 nucleotide sequence: TGTGCCATCAGGGCGGGACAGGGAGACACAGATACGCAGTATTTT. Protein product: CAIRAGQGDTDTQYF.

The J gene is TRBJ1-1, the V gene TRBV27, with D maybe TRBD1 (6 bases). Germline V gene sequence: CDR1 MNHEY, CDR2 SMNVEV (reference sequence). This CDR3 has 15 residues. V dropped 1 base and J dropped 4 bases, with 13 bases sitting between them. This CDR3 reads CASSLLGRGGTEAFF. For the CDR3, the DNA is TGTGCCAGCAGTTTATTGGGCAGGGGAGGCACTGAAGCTTTCTTT.

This clonotype was counted many times. The V call is TRBV27, the J call TRBJ1-3, with 9 bases lining up with TRBD1. The J segment lost 6 bases and the V segment lost 4 bases, leaving 10 bases of the junction unmatched. This CDR3 contains 16 residues. From germline, CDR1 is MNHEY and CDR2 SMNVEV (reference sequence). The CDR3 loop is CASSSTVGQGANTIYF. As DNA, the CDR3 is TGTGCCAGCAGTTCCACAGTGGGACAGGGAGCAAACACCATATATTTT.

This clonotype has a count of ten or more. This CDR3 reads CASSSHLGQGDQGAQHF. The CDR3 coding sequence is TGTGCCAGCAGTTCTCATTTGGGACAGGGGGACCAGGGGGCCCAGCATTTT. The chain uses TRBV27 and TRBJ1-5; 11 nucleotides align to TRBD1. Germline V gene data show CDR1 as MNHEY and CDR2 as SMNVEV (reference sequence). The CDR3 is made up of 17 amino acids. Trimming removed 4 bases from V and 11 bases from J; junction bases left unmatched: 16.

V is TRBV12-3 or TRBV12-4 and J is TRBJ1-2; D may be TRBD1 (6 bases). Between the trimmed V and J ends, which lost 2 bases and 4 bases, there was a span of 11 bases. The CDR3 covers 14 residues. The DNA of the CDR3 is TGTGCCAGCAGTTTACGGGGGCTGGGCTATGGCTACACCTTC. Translated: CASSLRGLGYGYTF.

This clonotype occurred many times. The chain has TRBV10-3 and TRBJ2-1; the D gene is possibly TRBD2 (6 bases). The CDR3 is made up of 13 amino acids. Germline lookup yields CDR1 ENHRY and CDR2 SYGVKD. V was trimmed by 4 bases and J by 10 bases, leaving 14 bases between them. Written as DNA, the CDR3 is TGTGCCATCAGTGCCTCCCTGGGAGGAGAGCAGTTCTTC. Amino acids: CAISASLGGEQFF.

This clonotype was found many times. The chain couples TRBV27 to TRBJ2-1; 7 nucleotides agree with TRBD1. The germline CDR1 and CDR2 sequences are MNHEY and SMNVEV (reference sequence). CDR3 length: 16 amino acids. After removal of 5 bases from V and 1 base from J, the junction contained 8 bases not matched to a gene. The DNA for the CDR3 is TGTGCCAGCAGTCCGACAGGGTTCGGTTCCTACAATGAGCAGTTCTTC. It specifies CASSPTGFGSYNEQFF.

This clonotype has ten or more counts. The rearrangement links TRBV12-3 or TRBV12-4 to TRBJ1-1; D call uncertain. V shed 1 base and J shed 2 bases, with 11 bases lying between them. This CDR3 is 15 amino acids long. The CDR3 sequence is CASSLVWRFNTEAFF. The CDR3 DNA reads as TGTGCCAGCAGTTTAGTTTGGCGGTTTAACACTGAAGCTTTCTTT.

The chain is built from TRBV6-2 or TRBV6-3 and TRBJ2-7; the D call may be TRBD1 or TRBD2 (6 bases each). CDR1 is MNHEY and CDR2 is SVGEGT in the germline V gene. The CDR3 extends over 14 amino acids. The V end was cut by 5 bases, the J end by 5 bases, with 16 bases between. CDR3 nucleotide sequence: TGTGCCAGCAGTCCACGGGGGCTCGTCCACGAGCAGTACTTC. Translating gives CASSPRGLVHEQYF.

The rearrangement joins TRBV12-3 or TRBV12-4 to TRBJ2-3, with no clear D. V lost 2 bases, J lost 0 bases, and 9 bases lay in between. The CDR3 has 15 amino acids. The CDR3 region is CASSLRQSSTDTQYF. For the CDR3, the DNA is TGTGCCAGCAGTTTAAGACAATCTAGCACAGATACGCAGTATTTT.

This clonotype has just a few counts. The chain links TRBV19 to TRBJ1-2; TRBD1 might be the D (5 bases). Per germline, CDR1 LNHDA and CDR2 SQIVND (reference sequence). Deletions cut 5 bases from V and 0 bases from J, with 10 bases between. This CDR3 contains 14 residues. CDR3: CASSAQGPNYGYTF. The CDR3 region has the DNA TGTGCCAGTAGTGCTCAGGGTCCTAACTATGGCTACACCTTC. Based on the CDR3 plus reference TRBV19 and TRBJ1-2, the full variable domain is DGGITQSPKYLFRKEGQNVTLSCEQNLNHDAMYWYRQDPGQGLRLIYYSQIVNDFQKGDIAEGYSVSREKKESFPLTVTSAQKNPTAFYLCASSAQGPNYGYTFGSGTRLTVV.

This clonotype was detected ten times or more. V and J are TRBV3-1 and TRBJ2-1, with 8 bases fitting TRBD2. CDR1 is LGHDT and CDR2 is YNNKEL in the germline V gene (reference sequence). CDR3 length: 16 residues. Trimming took 4 bases from V and 9 from J; bases not matched to a gene: 14. CDR3 bases: TGTGCCAGCAGCCCTAGACATAGCGGGGCCCCGGGTGAGCAGTTCTTC. Encoded protein: CASSPRHSGAPGEQFF.

This clonotype was counted at least ten times. This chain uses TRBV12-3 or TRBV12-4 with TRBJ2-7; no reliable D call. The V end lost 1 base, the J end lost 3 bases, and 10 bases lay between the germline ends. This CDR3 contains 14 residues. CDR3 sequence reads: CASSLEGEYYEQYF. The CDR3 DNA sequence: TGTGCCAGCAGTTTAGAGGGTGAATACTACGAGCAGTACTTC.

This clonotype was picked up many times. The rearrangement uses TRBV13 and TRBJ1-2, with D unresolved. CDR1 PRHDT and CDR2 FYEKMQ come from the germline V gene (reference sequence). V gave up 2 bases and J gave up 5 bases, with 12 bases separating them. This CDR3 has 14 amino acids. The CDR3 loop reads CASSLYGIRYGYTF. DNA of the CDR3: TGTGCCAGCAGCTTATACGGGATTAGGTATGGCTACACCTTC.

About this clonotype: With a much larger clone just one base away, this may be a read error. The rearrangement links TRBV11-2 to TRBJ2-7; unclear D gene. The germline gives CDR1 SGHAT, CDR2 FQNNGV. The CDR3 length is 15 residues. The CDR3 loop reads CVSSPRLQIRYEQYF. DNA for the CDR3: TGTGTCAGCAGCCCGCGGCTGCAAATTCGCTACGAGCAGTACTTC. The complete variable domain, with remaining parts taken from reference TRBV11-2 and TRBJ2-7, reads EAGVAQSPRYKIIEKRQSVAFWCNPISGHATLYWYQQILGQGPKLLIQFQNNGVVDDSQLPKDRFSAERLKGVDSTLKIQPAKLEDSAVYLCVSSPRLQIRYEQYFGPGTRLTVT.

This clonotype was seen repeatedly, ten times or more. This chain uses TRBV27 with TRBJ1-1; 10 bases map to TRBD1. The trim removed 6 bases at V and 0 bases at J, leaving 4 bases unmatched. From germline, CDR1 is MNHEY and CDR2 SMNVEV (reference sequence). The CDR3 is 15 residues long. CDR3 protein: CASSRDRGLNTEAFF. CDR3 in DNA: TGTGCCAGCAGCCGGGACAGGGGATTGAACACTGAAGCTTTCTTT.

This chain links TRBV20-1 with TRBJ2-1, with D possibly being TRBD1 or TRBD2 (6 bases each). V gave up 0 bases and J gave up 3 bases, with 18 bases separating them. The CDR3 loop spans 17 amino acids. CDR1 DFQATT and CDR2 SNEGSKA come from the germline V gene (reference sequence). The CDR3 loop is CSARDASGRGLYNEQFF. CDR3 DNA sequence: TGCAGTGCTAGAGATGCCTCGGGCCGGGGGCTCTACAATGAGCAGTTCTTC.

This clonotype was seen repeatedly, ten times or more. This chain uses TRBV19 with TRBJ1-2; D is perhaps TRBD1 (5 bases). The CDR3 contains 17 residues. Trimming cost V 9 bases and J 4 bases, with 27 bases left between them. Germline CDR1 reads LNHDA; CDR2 reads SQIVND (reference sequence). The CDR3 here is CASTTDPSGGSRYGYTF. CDR3 bases: TGTGCCAGCACCACCGATCCGTCGGGGGGTTCACGCTATGGCTACACCTTC. The whole variable domain, filled in from reference TRBV19 and TRBJ1-2, reads DGGITQSPKYLFRKEGQNVTLSCEQNLNHDAMYWYRQDPGQGLRLIYYSQIVNDFQKGDIAEGYSVSREKKESFPLTVTSAQKNPTAFYLCASTTDPSGGSRYGYTFGSGTRLTVV.

This clonotype has just a few counts. The chain joins TRBV5-1 to TRBJ2-3, with a possible D match to TRBD2 (6 bases). The V gene lost 1 base and the J gene lost 1 base, with 10 bases spanning the gap. The V gene's germline CDR1 is SGHRS and CDR2 YFSETQ. The CDR3 length is 15 residues. The CDR3 loop reads CASSLRQRGTDTQYF. CDR3 in DNA: TGCGCCAGCAGCTTGAGGCAGCGGGGCACAGATACGCAGTATTTT.